This record covers a single T cell receptor (beta chain). Antigen specificity is unknown. TCRdb keeps only in-frame clones here, not all; method: immunoSEQ multiplex PCR. Of over a million clones listed, around 75% are singletons. The data originate from a study of shared clonotypes between healthy human individuals. Study outcomes and limitations: Some clonotypes were shared by all four sorted-subset donors, while others were not shared. The non-shared ones had lower generation probabilities than the shared ones. Shared across a few donors were around 5% of the naive CD4 clonotypes. The genetic and exposure-history diversity represented was limited by few donors.

This TCR derives from a man aged 18 to 29 in good health. Sequenced: memory CD4+ T cells sorted from blood. Specified subset: CD45RA-negative fraction.

The CDR3 coding sequence is TGTGCCAGCAGCCGACAAACCGACCAGCCCCAGCATTTT. As protein: CASSRQTDQPQHF. The chain combines TRBV7-9 with TRBJ1-5, with D unclear. The germline gives CDR1 SEHNR, CDR2 FQNEAQ (reference sequence). This CDR3 comprises 13 residues. V shed 5 bases and J shed 7 bases, with 12 bases lying between them.